Following are 5 T cell receptor beta chains from one sample sequenced in a study of T cell responses to AZD1222 COVID-19 vaccine. TCRdb's copy holds only in-frame clones and misses some; the assay was immunoSEQ multiplex PCR. The sample holds 150,000 or so clones, about 92% seen once. The specimen was peripheral blood, collected 28 days after the second AZD1222 dose. Receptor source: an adult who received the AZD1222 COVID-19 vaccine.

The CDR3 DNA follows: TGTGCCAGCAGTTACTTGTGGGACACTGAAGCTTTCTTT. As protein: CASSYLWDTEAFF. The V call is TRBV6-5, the J call TRBJ1-1, with no clear D. This CDR3 comprises 13 residues. Germline-derived CDR1 and CDR2 are MNHEY and SVGAGI. The V end was cut by 1 base, the J end by 3 bases, with 6 bases between.

The rearrangement joins TRBV19 to TRBJ1-2; 7 nucleotides line up with TRBD1. The V gene's germline CDR1 is LNHDA and CDR2 SQIVND (reference sequence). CDR3 length: 14 amino acids. Germline trimming cut 6 bases from V and 5 bases from J; bases unmatched to any gene: 9. CDR3 sequence (DNA): TGTGCCAGTAGGAATGACAGGGATGTTTATGGCTACACCTTC. Its protein is CASRNDRDVYGYTF.

This clone was picked up one time. The chain links TRBV7-8 to TRBJ2-2; possible D gene TRBD1, 6 bases. V was trimmed by 7 bases and J by 0 bases, leaving 15 bases between them. CDR1 and CDR2 from the germline V gene are SGHVS and FQNEAQ. CDR3 length: 16 amino acids. The CDR3 DNA is TGTGCCAGCACCCTCTACGGGACACCGAACACCGGGGAGCTGTTTTTT. Translation: CASTLYGTPNTGELFF.

The chain employs TRBV19 and TRBJ2-7; TRBD1 or TRBD2 may be the D gene (5 bases each). CDR1 and CDR2 from the germline V gene are LNHDA and SQIVND (reference sequence). V lost 4 bases and J 1 base, leaving 8 bases between the germline ends. The CDR3 runs to 13 residues. CDR3 DNA: TGTGCCAGTAGTAAGTGGGGGTCCTACGAGCAGTACTTC. It codes for CASSKWGSYEQYF.

This chain uses TRBV18 with TRBJ1-3; 9 positions match TRBD1. Germline values: CDR1 KGHSH, CDR2 LQKENI. Unmatched junction bases numbered 5, after V lost 3 bases and J lost 8 bases. CDR3 length equals 14 residues. In DNA, the CDR3 is TGTGCCAGCTCACCCCCGGACAGGGGTTACACCATATATTTT. This codes for CASSPPDRGYTIYF.